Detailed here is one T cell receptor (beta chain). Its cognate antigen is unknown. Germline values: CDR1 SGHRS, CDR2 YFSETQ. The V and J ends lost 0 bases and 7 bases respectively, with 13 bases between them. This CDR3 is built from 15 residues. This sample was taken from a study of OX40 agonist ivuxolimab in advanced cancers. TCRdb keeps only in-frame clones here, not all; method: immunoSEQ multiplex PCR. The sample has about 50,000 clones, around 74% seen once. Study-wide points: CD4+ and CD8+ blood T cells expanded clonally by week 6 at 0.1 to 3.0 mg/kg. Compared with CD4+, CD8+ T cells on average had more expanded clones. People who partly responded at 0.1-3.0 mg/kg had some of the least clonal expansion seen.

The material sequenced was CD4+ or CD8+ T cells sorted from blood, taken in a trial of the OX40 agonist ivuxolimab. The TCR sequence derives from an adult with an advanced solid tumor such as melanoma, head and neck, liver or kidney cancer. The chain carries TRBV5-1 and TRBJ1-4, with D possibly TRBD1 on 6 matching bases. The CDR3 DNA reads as TGCGCCAGCAGCTTGGACACAGGGTTAGGTGAAAAACTGTTTTTT. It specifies CASSLDTGLGEKLFF.